This record looks at one TCR beta chain sequence and its context. Its specificity is not known. This sample was included in a study of shared clonotypes between healthy human individuals. Study observations and caveats: Limited genetic and exposure-history diversity came from having few donors. Relative to memory subsets, naive subsets generally showed larger estimated richness.

Trimming left V 5 bases short and J 6 bases short, with 28 bases between. This CDR3 contains 18 residues. Germline values: CDR1 MNHNS, CDR2 SASEGT. The material for each subset, its genomic DNA, was split evenly across several immunoSEQ plates. The protocol was immunoSEQ multiplex PCR, while the TCRdb copy is restricted to in-frame clones and leaves out a portion. The repertoire includes roughly 700,000 clones, approximately 79% of them detected once, and roughly 1.7% sits in the top ten. The donors were adults (healthy and HIV-negative) with no recent acute infections or vaccinations. The sequencing input was memory CD4+ T cells sorted from blood. The subset denotes: CD45RA-negative fraction. This clonotype originated in a woman aged 30 to 39 in good health. This chain links TRBV6-1 with TRBJ1-1, with D maybe TRBD1 (6 bases). In DNA, the CDR3 is TGTGCCAGCAGTCAAGACCGTCCAGCCACCGGGGGGCGAGCTGAAGCTTTCTTT. Translation gives CASSQDRPATGGRAEAFF.